This entry features one T cell receptor (beta chain) sequence. The data originate from a study of blood T cell repertoires in COVID-19. Repertoires were generated with immunoSEQ multiplex PCR, while TCRdb's copy carries only in-frame clones and drops some. The profile shows a few hundred thousand clones, less than 90% of them singletons. Germline CDR1 is SGHAT and CDR2 is FQNNGV. CDR3 length: 14 residues. Deletions cut 5 bases from V and 10 bases from J, with 18 bases between. The source is a woman aged 60-75 years who had recovered from COVID-19. The genes are TRBV11-2 and TRBJ2-1; tentatively, D is TRBD2 (6 bases). Sequencing was performed on PBMCs or T cells enriched from blood (not recorded which). The CDR3 protein is CASSLGTSTQEQFF. The CDR3 DNA sequence: TGTGCCAGCAGCCTCGGGACTTCCACGCAGGAGCAGTTCTTC.